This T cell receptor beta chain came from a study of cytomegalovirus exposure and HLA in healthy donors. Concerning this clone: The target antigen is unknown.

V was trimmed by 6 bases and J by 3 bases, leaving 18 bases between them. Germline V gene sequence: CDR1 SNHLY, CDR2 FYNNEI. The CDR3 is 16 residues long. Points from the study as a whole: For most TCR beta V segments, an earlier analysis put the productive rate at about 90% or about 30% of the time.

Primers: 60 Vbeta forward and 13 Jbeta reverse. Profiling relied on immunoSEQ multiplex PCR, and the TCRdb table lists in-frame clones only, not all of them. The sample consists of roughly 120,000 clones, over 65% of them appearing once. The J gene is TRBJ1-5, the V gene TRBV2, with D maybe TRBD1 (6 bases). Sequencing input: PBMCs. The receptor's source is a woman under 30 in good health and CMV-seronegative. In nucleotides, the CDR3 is TGTGCCAGCAGCCGAAGCGGGACATCAGACAATCAGCCCCAGCATTTT. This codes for CASSRSGTSDNQPQHF.